These T cell receptor beta chains were read from a single sample in a study of T cells after somatic rescue of genetic block. Only in-frame clones appear in the TCRdb table, and some are missing; sequencing was by immunoSEQ multiplex PCR. The repertoire has 100,000 to 120,000 clones, approximately 90% of them found once; the top ten carry roughly 1.4%. Sequenced: peripheral blood mononuclear cells (PBMCs). The receptors were gathered from a woman between 18 and 29 years old. The CDR3 runs from the conserved cysteine through the conserved F or W. The order of the fields is clone size, J gene, V gene, D gene, CDR3 protein, CDR3 DNA. D genes are given only for firm matches. The size of a clone is reported for some rows only, either as once, few or many, or as a class for expanded clones.

>-|TRBJ2-3|TRBV11-3|TRBD1
CASSLRQGVEDTQYF
TGTGCCAGCAGCCTGAGACAGGGGGTAGAAGATACGCAGTATTTT
>-|TRBJ2-2|TRBV2|TRBD1
CASSAAGTGNTGELFF
TGTGCCAGCAGTGCTGCCGGGACAGGGAACACCGGGGAGCTGTTTTTT
>-|TRBJ1-2|TRBV28|-
CASIRGNNYGYTF
TGTGCCAGCATTCGGGGGAACAACTATGGCTACACCTTC
>-|TRBJ1-2|TRBV4-1|-
CASSQGEATNYGYTF
TGCGCCAGCAGCCAAGGGGAAGCAACTAACTATGGCTACACCTTC
>once|TRBJ2-5|TRBV23-1|TRBD2
CASISGVDQETQYF
TGCGCCAGCATCAGCGGGGTCGACCAAGAGACCCAGTACTTC
>-|TRBJ2-2|TRBV6-4|TRBD1
CASSPDRAHGELFF
TGTGCCAGCAGTCCCGACAGGGCCCACGGGGAGCTGTTTTTT
>-|TRBJ2-5|TRBV9|-
CASKASNQETQYF
TGTGCCTCAAAAGCTAGCAACCAAGAGACCCAGTACTTC
>-|TRBJ1-2|TRBV7-8|-
CASSLPRQRGSIYGYTF
TGTGCCAGCAGCTTACCGCGACAAAGGGGAAGTATCTATGGCTACACCTTC
>-|TRBJ1-2|TRBV2|-
CASSAPGHENYGYTF
TGTGCCAGCAGTGCCCCGGGACACGAAAACTATGGCTACACCTTC
>-|TRBJ2-3|TRBV11-2|-
CASSLRAARDTQYF
TGTGCCAGCAGCTTACGAGCGGCGCGGGATACGCAGTATTTT
>-|TRBJ1-4|TRBV6-5|-
CASSSGGRETEKLFF
TGTGCCAGCAGTTCCGGGGGGCGAGAGACTGAAAAACTGTTTTTT
>-|TRBJ1-6|TRBV6-1|-
CASSEAGRGGSPLHF
TGTGCCAGCAGTGAAGCGGGGCGAGGGGGGTCACCCCTCCACTTT
>-|TRBJ1-1|TRBV6-5|-
CASSYTGGTEAFF
TGTGCCAGCAGTTACACGGGGGGAACTGAAGCTTTCTTT
>-|TRBJ2-5|TRBV5-1|TRBD1
CASSTGGEETQYF
TGCGCCAGCAGCACAGGGGGAGAAGAGACCCAGTACTTC
>-|TRBJ1-4|TRBV7-9|-
CASSLGGQGLGKLFF
TGTGCCAGCAGCTTAGGTGGCCAGGGCCTGGGAAAACTGTTTTTT
>-|TRBJ1-3|TRBV4-3|-
CASSQDLPNRAGNTIYF
TGCGCCAGCAGCCAAGATCTGCCCAACCGGGCTGGAAACACCATATATTTT
>-|TRBJ2-6|TRBV6-4|-
CASSATVQSGANVLTF
TGTGCCAGCAGTGCTACAGTTCAATCTGGGGCCAACGTCCTGACTTTC
>-|TRBJ2-3|TRBV30|-
CAWSVRRQGSTDTQYF
TGTGCCTGGAGTGTAAGGAGGCAGGGTAGCACAGATACGCAGTATTTT